One sample yielded the 18 T cell receptor beta chains listed below, sequenced in a study of spatial heterogeneity in lung cancer. Their antigens are not known. Study-wide results and caveats: Tracking of tumor mutation counts was seen in expanded intratumoral alpha and beta TCR counts.

TCRdb independently ran MiXCR on the 5' RACE reads; one entry per CDR3 protein. This sample carries around 12,000 distinct CDR3 sequences, approximately 5.6% of them seen once, and the ten largest clones take 11%. Time point here: sample taken at primary tumor resection. Sequences were derived from lung tumor tissue, sampled at surgery. These TCRs come from a female donor with early-stage non-small cell lung cancer.

By frequency in the sample, this clonotype is medium-sized. Within a library made for alpha chains, this beta chain is off target, and its count is uninformative. This chain joins TRBV20-1 and TRBJ2-7; D is uncertain. The V gene's germline CDR1 is DFQATT and CDR2 SNEGSKA (reference sequence). Between the trimmed V and J ends, which lost 2 bases and 3 bases, there was a span of 11 bases. The length of the CDR3 is 13 residues. Here the CDR3 DNA reads TGCAGTGCTAGACGTAGTCAGGTCTACGAGCAGTACTTC. Protein product: CSARRSQVYEQYF.

By its share, this clonotype is medium-sized. For a library built for alpha chains, this beta chain is a stray read; little rests on its size. V and J are TRBV28 and TRBJ2-6; 10 bases agree with TRBD2. The trim removed 6 bases at V and 0 bases at J, leaving 5 bases unmatched. The CDR3 consists of 17 residues. Germline loops: CDR1 MDHEN, CDR2 SYDVKM. CDR3 nucleotide sequence: TGTGCCAGCAGGTCTAGCGGGGGCCGCTCTGGGGCCAACGTCCTGACTTTC. Translating it yields CASRSSGGRSGANVLTF.

This clonotype has ten or more counts. This beta chain turned up in a library designed for alpha chains; as an off-target read, its abundance says little. The rearrangement uses TRBV2 and TRBJ1-1, with D uncertain. The ends were cut back, 2 bases at V and 4 bases at J, with 11 bases in the middle. CDR1 SNHLY and CDR2 FYNNEI come from the germline V gene. This CDR3 contains 14 residues. CDR3 in amino acids: CASSERAGGTEAFF. CDR3 in DNA: TGTGCCAGCAGTGAAAGAGCCGGAGGCACTGAAGCTTTCTTT.

This clonotype is medium-sized. This beta chain is a stray read from a library made for alpha chains; its abundance is not meaningful. The genes are TRBV6-5 and TRBJ2-5; D may be TRBD2 (6 bases). V was shortened by 2 bases and J by 5 bases, with 9 bases between the two germline ends. This CDR3 region has 13 residues. Per germline, CDR1 MNHEY and CDR2 SVGAGI. Here the CDR3 DNA reads TGTGCCAGCAGTTACGGGAGCGGGGAGACCCAGTACTTC. This translates into CASSYGSGETQYF.

This clonotype occurred many times. Found in a library prepared for alpha chains, this beta chain is an off-target read, and its abundance has little meaning. The chain is built from TRBV5-4 and TRBJ2-2; 9 positions agree with TRBD2. V lost 1 base to trimming and J lost 7 bases; unmatched junction nucleotides: 5. The CDR3 totals 15 residues. Germline lookup yields CDR1 SGHNT and CDR2 YYREEE (reference sequence). The CDR3 DNA is TGTGCCAGCAGCTTGAGGGCTAGCGGGATCGGGGAGCTGTTTTTT. Translation: CASSLRASGIGELFF. Filled out from reference TRBV5-4 and TRBJ2-2, the complete variable domain reads ETGVTQSPTHLIKTRGQQVTLRCSSQSGHNTVSWYQQALGQGPQFIFQYYREEENGRGNFPPRFSGLQFPNYSSELNVNALELDDSALYLCASSLRASGIGELFFGEGSRLTVL.

This clonotype was seen repeatedly, ten times or more. This beta chain lies outside the target of a library built for alpha chains; its clone size means little. The chain joins TRBV4-1 to TRBJ1-5; no reliable D call. The V gene's germline CDR1 is MGHRA and CDR2 YSYEKL. The ends were cut back, 1 base at V and 7 bases at J, with 11 bases in the middle. The CDR3 is 14 amino acids. The CDR3 DNA follows: TGCGCCAGCAGCCAAGCGGACGGGATGCAGCCCCAGCATTTT. This codes for CASSQADGMQPQHF.

The table lists this clonotype with many counts. This beta chain slipped into a library made for alpha chains as a stray read, so its size is not meaningful. This chain connects TRBV18 to TRBJ2-1, with D tentatively TRBD2 (7 bases). The germline CDR1 and CDR2 sequences are KGHSH and LQKENI. The V end was cut by 6 bases, the J end by 4 bases, with 16 bases between. The CDR3 loop spans 15 amino acids. The CDR3 is CASSPEGGLYNEQFF. As DNA, the CDR3 is TGTGCCAGCTCCCCAGAGGGGGGGCTTTACAATGAGCAGTTCTTC.

This clonotype was seen at least ten times. This beta chain is a stray read from a library made for alpha chains; its abundance is not meaningful. The chain links TRBV20-1 to TRBJ2-7, with D tentatively TRBD1 (6 bases). The V and J ends lost 4 bases and 1 base respectively, with 17 bases between them. The CDR3 sequence is 15 residues long. Germline V gene lookup returns CDR1 DFQATT and CDR2 SNEGSKA (reference sequence). The DNA of the CDR3 is TGCAGTGCTACCAAGGACAGCCGACTATCCTACGAGCAGTACTTC. Amino acids: CSATKDSRLSYEQYF.

Note on this clonotype: Germline is not matched at one junction end, which may reflect a read error. A library made for alpha chains picked up this beta chain off target, so its size means little. The chain combines TRBV15 with TRBJ2-5, with TRBD2 identical over 9 bases. The germline gives CDR1 LNHNV, CDR2 YYDKDF (reference sequence). The CDR3 has 18 residues. Here the CDR3 reads CATSRVRLAGLYQETQYF. The DNA for the CDR3 is TGCGCCACCAGCAGAGTACGGCTAGCGGGACTCTACCAAGAGACCCAGTACTTC.

By share, this clonotype ranks as medium-sized. This beta chain is an unintended read in a library built for alpha chains; its size means little. The chain carries TRBV7-2 and TRBJ2-5, with D hard to call. CDR3 size: 14 residues. The germline gives CDR1 SGHTA, CDR2 FQGNSA. V was trimmed by 1 base and J by 5 bases, leaving 11 bases between them. Here the CDR3 DNA reads TGTGCCAGCAGCTTAGATGCCCTATCGGAGACCCAGTACTTC. It is translated as CASSLDALSETQYF.

At least ten counts were recorded for this clonotype. For a library built for alpha chains, this beta chain is a stray read; little rests on its size. V usage is TRBV7-8 and J usage is TRBJ2-5; 10 nucleotides agree with TRBD2. CDR3 size: 14 residues. V lost 5 bases, J lost 5 bases, and 5 bases stayed unmatched. Germline V CDR1 and CDR2: SGHVS, FQNEAQ. CDR3 bases: TGTGCCAGCAGCCCACGTAGCGGGGGGGAGACCCAGTACTTC. Its protein is CASSPRSGGETQYF.

The table lists this clonotype with many counts. Since the library was made to target alpha chains, this beta chain is a stray read and its abundance is not meaningful. The genes are TRBV21-1 and TRBJ2-4. TRBV21-1 is a pseudogene locus. This CDR3 has 13 amino acids. The CDR3 sequence: CATSALAKNIQYF. The CDR3 DNA reads as TGTGCCACATCGGCGTTAGCCAAAAACATTCAGTACTTC.

This clonotype was observed a handful of times. The library was built for alpha chains, so this beta chain is an off-target read and its size means little. J is TRBJ2-6 and V is TRBV5-6; no reliable D call. The CDR3 spans 16 residues. Germline V gives CDR1 SGHDT, CDR2 YYEEEE. V lost 4 bases and J lost 0, with 11 bases in between. Written as DNA, the CDR3 is TGTGCCAGCAGCCGCAATTTCATCTCTGGGGCCAACGTCCTGACTTTC. Its translation is CASSRNFISGANVLTF.

There are many counts of this clonotype. The library was built for alpha chains, so this beta chain is an off-target read and its size means little. This chain links TRBV12-3 or TRBV12-4 with TRBJ2-1; 8 bases agree with TRBD2. CDR3 length equals 14 residues. V lost 6 bases to trimming and J lost 8 bases; unmatched junction nucleotides: 9. CDR3 nucleotides: TGTGCCAGCAGACCCGAGCGGGGGTGGGATGAGCAGTTCTTC. It translates to CASRPERGWDEQFF.

There are many counts of this clonotype. This beta chain appears as a stray read in a library generated for alpha chains; its size is not informative. The chain recombines TRBV7-2 with TRBJ2-1, with D tentatively TRBD2 (7 bases). In germline, CDR1 is SGHTA, CDR2 FQGNSA. The CDR3 sequence is 15 residues long. Trimming shortened V by 3 bases and J by 4 bases, and 13 bases separated the two germline ends. CDR3 region: CASSLEGGRYNEQFF. Here the CDR3 DNA reads TGTGCCAGCAGCTTGGAGGGGGGGCGTTACAATGAGCAGTTCTTC.

This clonotype was observed at least ten times. The size of this beta chain means little, since it is a stray read in a library made for alpha chains. J is TRBJ2-3 and V is TRBV7-9, with TRBD1 as a possible D gene (5 bases). This CDR3 region has 15 residues. The germline CDR1 and CDR2 sequences are SEHNR and FQNEAQ (reference sequence). V was shortened by 2 bases and J by 2 bases, with 11 bases between the two germline ends. CDR3 nucleotide sequence: TGTGCCAGCAGCTTATTGGACACCTACACAGATACGCAGTATTTT. Translating it yields CASSLLDTYTDTQYF.

This clonotype has ten or more counts. This beta chain is an unintended read in a library built for alpha chains; its size means little. The rearrangement uses TRBV20-1 and TRBJ2-3; tentative D call: TRBD1 (6 bases). The CDR3 totals 15 residues. V lost 3 bases to trimming and J lost 5 bases, with 18 bases between them. Germline lookup yields CDR1 DFQATT and CDR2 SNEGSKA (reference sequence). The CDR3 DNA follows: TGCAGTGCTAGGTTTGGCCCCCACAGGGAAGATACGCAGTATTTT. Amino acids: CSARFGPHREDTQYF.

This clonotype appeared many times. The library was built for alpha chains, so this beta chain is an off-target read and its size means little. The V and J genes are TRBV5-8 and TRBJ1-2; 9 positions agree with TRBD1. Unmatched junction bases numbered 6, after V lost 0 bases and J lost 12 bases. The V gene's germline CDR1 is SGHTS and CDR2 YDEGEE. The CDR3 covers 13 residues. The CDR3 DNA reads TGTGCCAGCAGCTTGGCGGACGGACAGGGGCACACCTTC. Residues: CASSLADGQGHTF. The full variable domain, with the rest looked up from reference TRBV5-8 and TRBJ1-2, is EAGVTQSPTHLIKTRGQQATLRCSPISGHTSVYWYQQALGLGLQFLLWYDEGEERNRGNFPPRFSGRQFPNYSSELNVNALELEDSALYLCASSLADGQGHTFGSGTRLTVV.